Each of the 18 T cell receptor beta chains below was sequenced from the same sample in a study of T cell repertoires in cytomegalovirus infection. These receptors have no known antigen. TCRdb re-called the reads through MiXCR, storing one row per CDR3 protein. Of about 770,000 distinct CDR3 sequences in the sample, 25% to 30% were seen once. The sample was cultured CD8+ T cells from PBMCs, taken from culture after CMV antigen stimulation. The origin of the receptors is a human donor in good health (CMV status not recorded). Some clones in this sample may be carry-over from other donors' samples.

CDR3 bases: TGTGCCAGTAGGCCAGGGAACACCGGGGAGCTGTTTTTT. This sequence encodes CASRPGNTGELFF. V usage is TRBV19 and J usage is TRBJ2-2; D not certain. Trimming took off 6 bases at V and 1 base at J, with 6 bases between the two ends. CDR3 size: 13 residues. Germline CDR1 LNHDA, CDR2 SQIVND (reference sequence).

For this clonotype: A much larger clone is a single base away; this may be a read error. CDR3 DNA: TGTGCCAGCAGCTCGTCCGGGACTAGAGGAGAGATCCAGTACTTC. It yields the protein CASSSSGTRGEIQYF. The chain couples TRBV7-6 to TRBJ2-5; 8 positions agree with TRBD2. Germline V gives CDR1 SGHVS, CDR2 FNYEAQ. This CDR3 comprises 15 residues.

This rearrangement joins TRBV7-2 to TRBJ2-3; 9 bases map to TRBD2. CDR1 is SGHTA, CDR2 FQGNSA, per germline. The CDR3 is made up of 16 amino acids. Germline trimming cut 3 bases from V and 3 bases from J; bases unmatched to any gene: 7. CDR3: CASSLYNSGGTDTQYF. The CDR3 nucleotides are TGTGCCAGCAGCTTGTACAATAGCGGGGGTACAGATACGCAGTATTTT. The complete variable domain, with remaining parts taken from reference TRBV7-2 and TRBJ2-3, reads GAGVSQSPSNKVTEKGKDVELRCDPISGHTALYWYRQSLGQGLEFLIYFQGNSAPDKSGLPSDRFSAERTGGSVSTLTIQRTQQEDSAVYLCASSLYNSGGTDTQYFGPGTRLTVL.

The sample holds many counts of this clonotype. The CDR3 region has the DNA TGTGCCAGCAGTTTCGGCGGTGCGTACACCATATATTTT. Its protein is CASSFGGAYTIYF. This rearrangement joins TRBV12-3 or TRBV12-4 to TRBJ1-3, with no clear D. The CDR3 extends over 13 amino acids. Deletions cut 3 bases from V and 8 bases from J, with 11 bases between.

This clonotype has ten or more counts. This rearrangement joins TRBV7-8 to TRBJ1-2, with TRBD1 matching 9 bases. Germline loops: CDR1 SGHVS, CDR2 FQNEAQ. Losses at the gene ends were 5 bases for V and 4 bases for J; bases not matched to a gene: 8. The CDR3 extends over 15 amino acids. CDR3 protein: CASSPSGTGIYGYTF. Here the CDR3 DNA reads TGTGCCAGCAGCCCTAGCGGGACAGGGATCTATGGCTACACCTTC.

The chain links TRBV10-3 to TRBJ1-1; the match to TRBD1 covers 9 bases. The junction had 4 bases not matched to a gene; V was cut back by 9 bases and J by 5 bases. The CDR3 extends over 12 amino acids. Germline V gene data show CDR1 as ENHRY and CDR2 as SYGVKD. This CDR3 reads CAIGQGSTEAFF. CDR3 coding DNA: TGTGCCATTGGACAGGGGAGTACTGAAGCTTTCTTT.

V and J are TRBV7-8 and TRBJ2-7; D possibly uses TRBD1 or TRBD2 (6 bases each). The length of the CDR3 is 15 residues. V lost 3 bases to trimming and J lost 4 bases, with 16 bases between them. The germline CDR1 and CDR2 sequences are SGHVS and FQNEAQ. CDR3 loop: CASSLFGGPSYEQYV. CDR3 in DNA: TGTGCCAGCAGCTTGTTTGGGGGGCCTAGTTACGAGCAGTACGTC.

This chain links TRBV7-9 with TRBJ2-1; 7 bases are a match to TRBD1. There are 15 residues in the CDR3. Germline values: CDR1 SEHNR, CDR2 FQNEAQ (reference sequence). The trim removed 5 bases at V and 4 bases at J, leaving 8 bases unmatched. The CDR3 DNA follows: TGTGCCAGCAGCCCCGACAGGGCAAGTTACAATGAGCAGTTCTTC. Translated: CASSPDRASYNEQFF.

Many counts were recorded for this clonotype. The rearrangement links TRBV7-9 to TRBJ1-1; the match to TRBD1 covers 7 bases. The CDR3 has 12 residues. Per the germline V gene, CDR1 is SEHNR and CDR2 is FQNEAQ (reference sequence). With V trimmed by 6 bases and J by 12 bases, 10 bases remained unmatched. The CDR3, as DNA: TGTGCCAGCAGTTTCCCGGGACAGAGAACTTTCTTT. It translates to CASSFPGQRTFF. The complete variable domain, with remaining parts taken from reference TRBV7-9 and TRBJ1-1, reads DTGVSQNPRHKITKRGQNVTFRCDPISEHNRLYWYRQTLGQGPEFLTYFQNEAQLEKSRLLSDRFSAERPKGSFSTLEIQRTEQGDSAMYLCASSFPGQRTFFGQGTRLTVV.

The V and J genes are TRBV6-5 and TRBJ1-1; tentatively, D is TRBD1 (6 bases). Trimming removed 10 bases from V and 7 bases from J, with 19 bases in between. CDR1 and CDR2 (germline): MNHEY, SVGAGI. The CDR3 is 13 amino acids. CDR3 protein: CATGPTGLGEAFF. CDR3 bases: TGTGCCACCGGACCTACAGGGTTGGGTGAAGCTTTCTTT.

This clonotype has a handful of counts. The chain carries TRBV12-3 or TRBV12-4 and TRBJ2-3, with D unclear. Between the trimmed V and J ends, which lost 5 bases and 4 bases, there was a span of 10 bases. CDR3 length equals 13 residues. The CDR3 protein is CASSPQVADTQYF. CDR3 DNA: TGTGCCAGCAGTCCGCAGGTCGCAGATACGCAGTATTTT.

The chain employs TRBV10-3 and TRBJ2-5; 9 nucleotides agree with TRBD2. The germline V gene encodes CDR1 ENHRY and CDR2 SYGVKD. Trimming at V came to 3 bases and at J to 5 bases, leaving 16 bases not matched to a gene. This CDR3 has 18 amino acids. CDR3 in amino acids: CAISEVLGSGGIPETQYF. The CDR3 region has the DNA TGTGCCATCAGTGAAGTTTTGGGAAGCGGGGGGATCCCTGAGACCCAGTACTTC.

CDR3 sequence: CASSLPDRGSEAFF. The CDR3 DNA follows: TGCGCCAGCAGCCTCCCCGACAGGGGCTCTGAAGCTTTCTTT. The J gene is TRBJ1-1, the V gene TRBV4-1; 8 bases match TRBD1. V shed 4 bases and J 6 bases; nucleotides not matched to a gene: 7. The germline V gene has CDR1 MGHRA and CDR2 YSYEKL. This CDR3 has 14 amino acids.

As for this clonotype: A much bigger clone sits one base away, suggesting this may be a read error. The chain joins TRBV5-4 to TRBJ1-5; no firm D call. The CDR3 covers 12 residues. V was cut by 3 bases and J by 4 bases, with 5 bases left in between. From germline, CDR1 is SGHNT and CDR2 YYREEE (reference sequence). CDR3: CASSSNNQPQHF. CDR3 in DNA: TGTGCCAGCAGCTCCAATAATCAGCCCCAGCATTTT.

This clonotype has a handful of counts. V gene TRBV6-2 or TRBV6-3 combines with J gene TRBJ2-1; 12 bases are a match to TRBD2. The V segment lost 6 bases and the J segment 8 bases; nucleotides outside the gene matches: 5. This CDR3 is built from 14 residues. Germline values: CDR1 MNHEY, CDR2 SVGEGT. The CDR3 coding sequence is TGTGCCAGCAGGACACTAGCGGGGGGATATGAGCAGTTCTTC. Its protein product is CASRTLAGGYEQFF.

The rearrangement links TRBV11-2 to TRBJ2-5; D unresolved. V was clipped by 5 bases and J by 6 bases, with 16 bases between them. CDR3 length: 14 amino acids. CDR1 SGHAT and CDR2 FQNNGV come from the germline V gene. The CDR3 nucleotides are TGTGCCAGCAGCCCTCGGACCGGGTGGAAGACCCAGTACTTC. Translating gives CASSPRTGWKTQYF.

V is TRBV10-3 and J is TRBJ1-4; 7 bases align to TRBD1. The J segment lost 8 bases and the V segment lost 2 bases, leaving 5 bases of the junction unmatched. CDR1 and CDR2 (germline): ENHRY, SYGVKD. The length of the CDR3 is 14 residues. The CDR3 reads CAISERQGEEKLFF. The CDR3 DNA is TGTGCCATCAGTGAGCGGCAGGGGGAGGAAAAACTGTTTTTT.

This clonotype has only one observation. This sequence may be a read error, since a much larger clone differs from it by one base. The chain joins TRBV28 to TRBJ2-5; D uncertain. CDR3 length: 13 amino acids. CDR1 is MDHEN, CDR2 SYDVKM, per germline. The CDR3 coding sequence is TGTGCCAGCAGTTCGACTGTACAAGGGACCCAGTACTTC. Translated: CASSSTVQGTQYF.